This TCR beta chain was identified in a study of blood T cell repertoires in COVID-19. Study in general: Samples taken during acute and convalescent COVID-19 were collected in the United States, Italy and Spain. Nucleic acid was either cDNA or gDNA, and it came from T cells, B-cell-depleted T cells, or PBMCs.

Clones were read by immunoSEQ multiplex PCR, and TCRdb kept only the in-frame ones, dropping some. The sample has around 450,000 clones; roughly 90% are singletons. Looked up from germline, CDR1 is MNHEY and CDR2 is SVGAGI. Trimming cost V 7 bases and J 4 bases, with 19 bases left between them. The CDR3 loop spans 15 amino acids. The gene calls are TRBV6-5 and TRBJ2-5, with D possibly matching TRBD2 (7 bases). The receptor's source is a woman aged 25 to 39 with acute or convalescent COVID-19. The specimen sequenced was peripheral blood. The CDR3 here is CASTMSQGRGETQYF. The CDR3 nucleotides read TGTGCCAGCACAATGTCTCAGGGGAGGGGAGAGACCCAGTACTTC.